These 4 T cell receptor beta chains share one sample of origin, sequenced in a study of blood T cell repertoires in COVID-19. Sequencing was performed with immunoSEQ multiplex PCR; in TCRdb, only in-frame clones are kept and a portion is missing. The profile shows a few hundred thousand clones, roughly 90% of them singletons. Sequenced sample: peripheral blood. Receptor source: a woman in her forties or fifties with acute or convalescent COVID-19.

The chain links TRBV5-1 to TRBJ1-4, with 12 bases aligning to TRBD1. This CDR3 has 16 amino acids. Germline V gene data show CDR1 as SGHRS and CDR2 as YFSETQ. The ends lost 3 bases at V and 7 bases at J; junction bases unmatched: 7. CDR3 loop: CASSSPGQGAGEKLFF. Written as DNA, the CDR3 is TGCGCCAGCAGCTCACCGGGACAGGGGGCTGGTGAAAAACTGTTTTTT.

The sample holds a few counts of this clone. The genes are TRBV13 and TRBJ1-5; possibly TRBD1 for D (6 bases). CDR1 is PRHDT and CDR2 is FYEKMQ in the germline V gene (reference sequence). CDR3 length: 15 residues. V was trimmed by 3 bases and J by 4 bases, leaving 13 bases between them. The CDR3 reads CASSFGQGRNQPQHF. The DNA for the CDR3 is TGTGCCAGCAGCTTCGGCCAGGGGCGGAATCAGCCCCAGCATTTT.

The chain couples TRBV30 to TRBJ2-1; maybe TRBD2 (7 bases). The CDR3 totals 14 residues. CDR1 is GTSNPN, CDR2 SVGIG, per germline (reference sequence). V was trimmed by 8 bases and J by 4 bases, leaving 18 bases between them. CDR3 in amino acids: CARIRGGSYNEQFF. CDR3 nucleotides: TGTGCCCGGATCAGGGGAGGGTCTTACAATGAGCAGTTCTTC. The full variable domain, completed using reference TRBV30 and TRBJ2-1, is SQTIHQWPATLVQPVGSPLSLECTVEGTSNPNLYWYRQAAGRGLQLLFYSVGIGQISSEVPQNLSASRPQDRQFILSSKKLLLSDSGFYLCARIRGGSYNEQFFGPGTRLTVL.

The rearrangement joins TRBV25-1 to TRBJ2-1, with D possibly being TRBD2 (6 bases). The CDR3 is made up of 15 amino acids. Germline V gene data show CDR1 as MGHDK and CDR2 as SYGVNS. The V gene lost 3 bases and the J gene lost 4 bases, with 13 bases spanning the gap. The CDR3 loop reads CASSDPSDQYNEQFF. CDR3 in DNA: TGTGCCAGCAGTGACCCTAGCGATCAATACAATGAGCAGTTCTTC.